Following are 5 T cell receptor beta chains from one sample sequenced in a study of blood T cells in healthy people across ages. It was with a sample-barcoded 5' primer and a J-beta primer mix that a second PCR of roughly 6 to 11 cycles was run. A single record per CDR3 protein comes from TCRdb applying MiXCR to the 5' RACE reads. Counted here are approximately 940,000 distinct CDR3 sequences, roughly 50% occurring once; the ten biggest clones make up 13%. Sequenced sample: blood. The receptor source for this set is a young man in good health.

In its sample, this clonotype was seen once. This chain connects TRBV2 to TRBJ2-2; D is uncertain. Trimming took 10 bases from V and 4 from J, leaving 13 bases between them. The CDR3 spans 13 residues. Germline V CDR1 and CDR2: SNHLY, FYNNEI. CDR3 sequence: CAIGRVGTGELFF. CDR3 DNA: TGTGCCATCGGAAGGGTAGGCACCGGGGAGCTGTTTTTT.

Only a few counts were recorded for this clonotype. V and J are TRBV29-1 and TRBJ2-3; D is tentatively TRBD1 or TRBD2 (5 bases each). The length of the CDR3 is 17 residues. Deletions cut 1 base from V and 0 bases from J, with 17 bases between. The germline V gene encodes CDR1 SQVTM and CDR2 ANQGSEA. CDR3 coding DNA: TGCAGCGTTGAAGGTGCCGTGGGGGACCCTAGCACAGATACGCAGTATTTT. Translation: CSVEGAVGDPSTDTQYF.

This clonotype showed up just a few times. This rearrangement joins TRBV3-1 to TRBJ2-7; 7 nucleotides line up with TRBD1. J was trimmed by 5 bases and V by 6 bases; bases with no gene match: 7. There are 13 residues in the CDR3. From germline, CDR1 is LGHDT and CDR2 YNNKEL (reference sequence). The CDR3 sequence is CASSLQGNNEQYF. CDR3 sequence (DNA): TGTGCCAGCAGTCTACAGGGGAACAACGAGCAGTACTTC.

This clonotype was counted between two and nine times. The CDR3 DNA reads as TGTGCCAGCAGTCCCCTAGACCAGCCCCAGCATTTT. Translating it yields CASSPLDQPQHF. The rearrangement joins TRBV28 to TRBJ1-5, with D unclear. This CDR3 is 12 amino acids long. CDR1 and CDR2 from the germline V gene are MDHEN and SYDVKM. Trimming removed 5 bases from V and 7 bases from J, with 9 bases in between.

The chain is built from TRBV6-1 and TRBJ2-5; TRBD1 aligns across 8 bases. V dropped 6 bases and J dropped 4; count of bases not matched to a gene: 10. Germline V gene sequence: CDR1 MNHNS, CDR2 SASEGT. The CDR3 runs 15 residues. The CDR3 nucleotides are TGTGCCAGCAGCGACCAAGGGACAGGTCGAGAGACCCAGTACTTC. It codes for CASSDQGTGRETQYF.